These 5 T cell receptor beta chains were sequenced from one sample in a study of T cells in localized non-small cell lung cancer. The table came from immunoSEQ multiplex PCR; TCRdb's copy has only in-frame clones and leaves some out. Of about 33,000 clones listed, about 80% are singletons. The sequencing here drew on peripheral blood, taken before any cancer treatment. Receptor source: a male donor at least 60 years old with stage III squamous cell lung carcinoma.

This clone was seen just once. The chain carries TRBV10-3 and TRBJ2-1; 16 bases match TRBD2. V shed 6 bases, J shed 2 bases, and the junction held 4 bases outside the gene matches. CDR3 length: 17 residues. The V gene's germline CDR1 is ENHRY and CDR2 SYGVKD. DNA of the CDR3: TGTGCCATCAGGCCGGGACTAGCGGGAGGGACCTACAATGAGCAGTTCTTC. It codes for CAIRPGLAGGTYNEQFF.

As DNA, the CDR3 is TGTGCCAGCAGCCCCCGACAGGGGGCCTCCTCTGGAAACACCATATATTTT. Translating it yields CASSPRQGASSGNTIYF. The chain joins TRBV9 to TRBJ1-3, with TRBD1 identical over 10 bases. CDR3 length equals 17 residues. J lost 0 bases, V lost 4 bases, and 7 bases had no gene match. CDR1 and CDR2 (germline): SGDLS, YYNGEE.

Here the CDR3 reads CASSSRHREQETQYF. The CDR3 region has the DNA TGTGCCAGCAGCTCTAGACACAGGGAGCAAGAGACCCAGTACTTC. This chain connects TRBV11-2 to TRBJ2-5; tentative D call: TRBD1 (6 bases). This CDR3 is 15 amino acids long. V lost 4 bases and J lost 2, with 14 bases in between. Germline assignment: CDR1 SGHAT and CDR2 FQNNGV.

This clone has only a few counts. The V call is TRBV4-3, the J call TRBJ2-7; 11 bases line up with TRBD2. CDR1 and CDR2 from the germline V gene are LGHNA and YSLEER. The V gene end was trimmed by 0 bases and the J gene end by 12 bases; junction bases not matched to a gene: 10. The CDR3 covers 15 residues. CDR3 in DNA: TGCGCCAGCAGCCAAGAAAGGACTAGCGGGCGATCAGCGTACTTC. It encodes CASSQERTSGRSAYF.

The chain carries TRBV5-1 and TRBJ2-2; D unclear. The germline V gene has CDR1 SGHRS and CDR2 YFSETQ. Trimming left V 0 bases short and J 4 bases short, with 10 bases between. The CDR3 extends over 15 amino acids. CDR3 residues: CASSLDTWVTGELFF. The CDR3 DNA follows: TGCGCCAGCAGCTTGGATACGTGGGTCACCGGGGAGCTGTTTTTT.